These 9 T cell receptor beta chains came from one sample sequenced in a study of T cell responses to AZD1222 COVID-19 vaccine. Here immunoSEQ multiplex PCR was the method, and the copy in TCRdb shows in-frame clones only, minus some. Of about 140,000 clones in the sample, just over 85% were seen once. Sequenced here: peripheral blood, sampled on day 0 of AZD1222 vaccination. Receptor source: an adult in good health.

This chain uses TRBV9 with TRBJ2-1; TRBD2 agrees at 7 bases. Germline values: CDR1 SGDLS, CDR2 YYNGEE. This CDR3 is 14 amino acids long. V was pared by 0 bases and J by 6 bases, with 3 bases of the junction left unmatched. CDR3 nucleotides: TGTGCCAGCAGCGTAGCTACGGGGGGCAATGAGCAGTTCTTC. Its translation: CASSVATGGNEQFF.

The sample holds a few counts of this clone. V gene TRBV4-3 combines with J gene TRBJ1-4; 8 positions match TRBD1. V was clipped by 1 base and J by 6 bases; unmatched bases: 7. The CDR3 sequence is 16 residues long. From germline, CDR1 is LGHNA and CDR2 YSLEER. CDR3 sequence: CASSQAGQGFDEKLFF. CDR3 coding DNA: TGCGCCAGCAGCCAAGCCGGACAGGGTTTCGATGAAAAACTGTTTTTT.

The genes are TRBV6-2 or TRBV6-3 and TRBJ1-2, with a tentative D call TRBD1 (5 bases). The CDR3 extends over 14 amino acids. Deletions cut 0 bases from V and 9 bases from J, with 14 bases between. Germline values: CDR1 MNHEY, CDR2 SVGEGT. CDR3 loop: CASSYSDIGLSYTF. CDR3 bases: TGTGCCAGCAGTTACTCGGACATTGGGTTAAGCTACACCTTC.

The V call is TRBV4-1, the J call TRBJ1-1; D is unclear. This CDR3 spans 13 amino acids. CDR1 and CDR2 (germline): MGHRA, YSYEKL. V was pared by 6 bases and J by 5 bases, with 13 bases between. In DNA form, the CDR3 reads TGCGCCAGCAGACGAGCCCGGGAGACTGAAGCTTTCTTT. This codes for CASRRARETEAFF.

This clone came up once. The rearrangement joins TRBV19 to TRBJ1-3; 7 bases map to TRBD1. The length of the CDR3 is 16 residues. CDR1 and CDR2 (germline): LNHDA, SQIVND (reference sequence). V was clipped by 3 bases and J by 3 bases; unmatched bases: 8. CDR3 residues: CASSIGRTGDGNTIYF. CDR3 DNA sequence: TGTGCCAGTAGTATCGGACGAACAGGGGATGGAAACACCATATATTTT.

The J gene is TRBJ2-1, the V gene TRBV5-1; TRBD2 matches 7 bases. Germline V gene lookup returns CDR1 SGHRS and CDR2 YFSETQ. The CDR3 length is 18 residues. V shed 4 bases, J shed 2 bases, and the junction held 15 bases outside the gene matches. The CDR3 spells CASSRGTSVGRTYNEQFF. DNA of the CDR3: TGCGCCAGCAGCCGGGGCACTAGCGTAGGGAGGACCTACAATGAGCAGTTCTTC.

The V and J genes are TRBV27 and TRBJ2-2; 11 bases align to TRBD2. Trimming cost V 6 bases and J 0 bases; bases outside gene matches: 0. Germline values: CDR1 MNHEY, CDR2 SMNVEV (reference sequence). The CDR3 has 15 amino acids. Written as DNA, the CDR3 is TGTGCCAGCAGACTAGCGGGAGCGAACACCGGGGAGCTGTTTTTT. Protein sequence: CASRLAGANTGELFF.

The CDR3: CASSEAAGTPGYEQYF. CDR3 DNA sequence: TGTGCCAGCAGTGAGGCCGCAGGGACACCAGGCTACGAGCAGTACTTC. The chain couples TRBV25-1 to TRBJ2-7; D is possibly TRBD1 (6 bases). Trimming removed 3 bases from V and 3 bases from J, with 18 bases in between. This CDR3 spans 16 amino acids. The germline V gene encodes CDR1 MGHDK and CDR2 SYGVNS.

This chain connects TRBV5-6 to TRBJ2-7; D possibly uses TRBD1 or TRBD2 (5 bases each). Trimming cost V 6 bases and J 2 bases, with 15 bases left between them. This CDR3 region has 14 residues. Germline CDR1 SGHDT, CDR2 YYEEEE. For the CDR3, the DNA is TGTGCCAGCAACTACCCGGGACGCACCTACGAGCAGTACTTC. It translates to CASNYPGRTYEQYF.